This T cell receptor beta chain stems from a study of T cell responses to AZD1222 COVID-19 vaccine. Study-level findings and limits: Researchers report vaccine-associated CD4 TCRs spanning spike, with dominance at 160-218 and 743-854. Females made up more of the donors, who were largely white British, and clonal diversity may have come out too low. Repertoire sampling was restricted to post-peak T cell response timepoints. Just a handful of AZD1222 recipients were seropositive at baseline.

Libraries were prepared by immunoSEQ multiplex PCR; TCRdb keeps only in-frame clonotypes and omits some of them. The top ten hold approximately 6.8% of the sample, which has fewer than 150,000 clones, 80% to 95% seen once. This clone was observed a handful of times. Its antigen is unidentified. V was pared by 5 bases and J by 2 bases, with 6 bases of the junction left unmatched. Germline values: CDR1 PRHDT, CDR2 FYEKMQ (reference sequence). The CDR3 totals 16 residues. The sequence derives from an adult who received the AZD1222 COVID-19 vaccine. The chain couples TRBV13 to TRBJ2-5; 12 bases fit TRBD2. The sample consisted of peripheral blood, taken 28 days after the second AZD1222 dose. CDR3 amino acids: CASSPPTSGGQETQYF. The CDR3 nucleotides are TGTGCCAGCAGCCCCCCGACTAGCGGGGGACAAGAGACCCAGTACTTC.